A selection of T cell receptor beta chains follows, all from one sample in a study of shared clonotypes between healthy human individuals. Profiled with immunoSEQ multiplex PCR; TCRdb holds only in-frame clones, not every one. Of some 2,100,000 clones listed, under 97% are singletons. Specimen: naive CD4+ T cells sorted from blood. The origin of the receptors is a man aged 18 to 30 in good health. Both conserved end residues are part of each CDR3. A D gene is named only where the DNA matches it firmly. Only part of the rows carry a size: once, few, many, or a class if the clone is expanded.

j_gene	d_gene	abundance	v_gene	CDR3aa	CDR3nt
TRBJ2-3	TRBD2	NA	TRBV11-2	CASSLIKRGSTDTQYF	TGTGCCAGCAGCCTAATTAAGCGGGGTAGCACAGATACGCAGTATTTT
TRBJ2-7	TRBD1	once	TRBV29-1	CSANHGQGPFEEQYF	TGCAGCGCCAATCATGGACAGGGACCTTTTGAAGAGCAGTACTTC
TRBJ2-7	TRBD1	NA	TRBV29-1	CSGGQGNYEQYF	TGCAGCGGGGGACAGGGAAACTACGAGCAGTACTTC
TRBJ1-4	NA	NA	TRBV7-9	CASSQGMAGINEKLFF	TGTGCCAGCAGCCAAGGAATGGCAGGGATTAATGAAAAACTGTTTTTT
TRBJ2-4	TRBD2	NA	TRBV2	CASRPLAGADIQYF	TGTGCCAGCAGGCCTCTAGCGGGGGCGGACATTCAGTACTTC
TRBJ2-5	NA	NA	TRBV9	CASSGGAQETQYF	TGTGCCAGCAGCGGGGGGGCTCAAGAGACCCAGTACTTC
TRBJ1-1	NA	NA	TRBV11-2	CASSSGRGAFF	TGTGCCAGCAGCTCCGGACGGGGAGCTTTCTTT
TRBJ2-5	NA	once	TRBV30	CAWSVRAQETQYF	TGTGCCTGGAGTGTGAGGGCCCAAGAGACCCAGTACTTC
TRBJ1-5	TRBD1	once	TRBV19	CASNYFPQGAGQPQHF	TGTGCCAGTAACTATTTCCCACAGGGGGCAGGTCAGCCCCAGCATTTT
TRBJ2-1	TRBD2	NA	TRBV18	CASSPPGTSGRFEQFF	TGTGCCAGCTCACCCCCCGGGACTAGCGGGAGATTTGAGCAGTTCTTC
TRBJ2-7	TRBD1	once	TRBV2	CASSGGARTGNYEQYF	TGTGCCAGCAGTGGAGGGGCTAGGACAGGTAACTACGAGCAGTACTTC
TRBJ1-5	NA	NA	TRBV30	CAWSPTSQPQHF	TGTGCCTGGAGTCCGACAAGTCAGCCCCAGCATTTT
TRBJ2-2	TRBD2	NA	TRBV13	CASILTSGNAGELFF	TGTGCCAGCATCCTGACTAGCGGGAACGCCGGGGAGCTGTTTTTT
TRBJ2-2	TRBD1	NA	TRBV11-2	CASSPSDRGRTGELFF	TGTGCCAGCAGCCCCTCCGACAGGGGTCGGACCGGGGAGCTGTTTTTT
TRBJ2-2	NA	NA	TRBV29-1	CSVFSGGQTGELFF	TGCAGCGTCTTCTCGGGGGGCCAGACCGGGGAGCTGTTTTTT
TRBJ2-5	TRBD2	few	TRBV5-1	CASSSGTSGRETQYF	TGCGCCAGCAGCTCTGGGACTAGCGGGAGGGAGACCCAGTACTTC
TRBJ1-1	NA	NA	TRBV18	CASFKGGGVNTEAFF	TGTGCCAGCTTCAAAGGAGGGGGGGTGAACACTGAAGCTTTCTTT
TRBJ2-3	TRBD2	NA	TRBV18	CASSSGLAGGPTDTQYF	TGTGCCAGCTCGTCCGGACTAGCGGGAGGACCAACAGATACGCAGTATTTT
TRBJ1-1	NA	NA	TRBV7-8	CASSPGVGAEAFF	TGTGCCAGCAGCCCGGGGGTCGGCGCTGAAGCTTTCTTT
TRBJ2-7	NA	NA	TRBV2	CASRVKTEQYF	TGTGCCAGCAGAGTGAAAACCGAGCAGTACTTC
TRBJ2-3	NA	NA	TRBV11-2	CASSFEGPIPDTQYF	TGTGCCAGCAGCTTCGAGGGTCCGATTCCAGATACGCAGTATTTT
TRBJ2-5	TRBD2	NA	TRBV9	CASSGSGAGKTQYF	TGTGCCAGCAGCGGGAGCGGGGCGGGGAAGACCCAGTACTTC
TRBJ2-3	NA	NA	TRBV18	CASSPSGRADTQYF	TGTGCCAGCTCACCATCTGGCAGGGCAGATACGCAGTATTTT
TRBJ2-2	TRBD2	NA	TRBV7-2	CASSPRTSGRVRELFF	TGTGCCAGCAGCCCCCGGACTAGCGGGAGGGTGAGGGAGCTGTTTTTT
TRBJ2-7	TRBD1	NA	TRBV7-9	CASSSTGTGGYEQYF	TGTGCCAGCAGCTCGACCGGGACAGGGGGGTACGAGCAGTACTTC
TRBJ2-6	TRBD2	NA	TRBV10-2	CASSKLAGGPGANVLTF	TGCGCCAGCAGTAAACTAGCGGGGGGGCCTGGGGCCAACGTCCTGACTTTC
TRBJ2-5	NA	NA	TRBV4-3	CATSQTVQETQYF	TGCGCCACCTCTCAGACAGTCCAAGAGACCCAGTACTTC
TRBJ1-2	NA	NA	TRBV23-1	CASRAGNYGYTF	TGCGCCAGCAGAGCAGGGAACTATGGCTACACCTTC
TRBJ1-4	TRBD1	NA	TRBV5-1	CASSPTGVSTNEKLFF	TGCGCCAGCAGCCCAACAGGGGTCAGTACTAATGAAAAACTGTTTTTT
TRBJ2-5	NA	NA	TRBV4-1	CASSQDAYRETQYF	TGCGCCAGCAGCCAAGATGCCTACAGGGAGACCCAGTACTTC
TRBJ1-6	NA	NA	TRBV18	CASSPSSSLEVAPLHF	TGTGCCAGCTCACCGAGCTCATCTTTGGAGGTAGCGCCCCTCCACTTT
TRBJ2-7	TRBD2	NA	TRBV6-8	CASSYGLAGDFVYEQYF	TGTGCCAGCAGTTACGGACTAGCGGGAGATTTTGTCTACGAGCAGTACTTC
TRBJ2-7	NA	NA	TRBV5-4	CASSLGGIEQYF	TGTGCCAGCAGCTTGGGAGGGATCGAGCAGTACTTC
TRBJ2-7	NA	NA	TRBV7-8	CASSFQEYYEQYF	TGTGCCAGCAGCTTCCAAGAGTACTACGAGCAGTACTTC
TRBJ1-2	TRBD1	once	TRBV7-2	CASSPLSGTGGYGYTF	TGTGCCAGCAGCCCTCTGTCTGGGACAGGGGGCTATGGCTACACCTTC
TRBJ2-7	TRBD2	NA	TRBV5-1	CASRSLAGTYEQYF	TGCGCCAGCAGATCCCTAGCGGGAACCTACGAGCAGTACTTC
TRBJ1-2	NA	NA	TRBV30	CAWSRQNYGYTF	TGTGCCTGGAGTAGACAGAACTATGGCTACACCTTC
TRBJ2-7	TRBD2	NA	TRBV5-1	CASSLEVTSGSGEQYF	TGCGCCAGCAGCTTGGAGGTGACTAGCGGGAGCGGCGAGCAGTACTTC
TRBJ2-3	NA	NA	TRBV10-1	CASSESGHRFSPGQKSPTDTQYF	TGCGCCAGCAGTGAGTCGGGCCACCGATTCAGTCCGGGACAAAAATCCCCCACAGATACGCAGTATTTT
TRBJ1-1	TRBD1	NA	TRBV7-2	CASSPRDRGFVGNTEAFF	TGTGCCAGCAGCCCCCGGGACAGGGGGTTCGTAGGAAACACTGAAGCTTTCTTT
TRBJ2-7	TRBD2	NA	TRBV27	CASSITRAGGYEQYF	TGTGCCAGCAGTATCACCCGGGCGGGGGGCTACGAGCAGTACTTC